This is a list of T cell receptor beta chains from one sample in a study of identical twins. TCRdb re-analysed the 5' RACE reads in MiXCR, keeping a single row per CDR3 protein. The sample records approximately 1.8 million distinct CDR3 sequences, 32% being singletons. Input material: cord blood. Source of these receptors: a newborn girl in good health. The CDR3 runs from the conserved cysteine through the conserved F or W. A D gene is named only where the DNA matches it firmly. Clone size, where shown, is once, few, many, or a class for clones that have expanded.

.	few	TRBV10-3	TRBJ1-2	CAISEVGFERTKYYGYTF	TGTGCCATCAGTGAGGTGGGGTTCGAAAGGACCAAGTACTATGGCTACACCTTC
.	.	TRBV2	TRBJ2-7	CASSMQEFLSYEQYF	TGTGCCAGCAGTATGCAGGAGTTTCTCTCCTACGAGCAGTACTTC
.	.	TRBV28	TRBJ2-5	CASTPQKVHEQYF	TGTGCCAGCACCCCACAGAAAGTCCATGAGCAGTACTTC
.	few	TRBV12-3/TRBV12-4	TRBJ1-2	CASSSWDRDGYTF	TGTGCCAGCAGTTCCTGGGATCGGGATGGCTACACCTTC
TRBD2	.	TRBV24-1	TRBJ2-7	CATSVSTSGFFDEQYF	TGTGCCACCAGTGTCTCAACTAGCGGTTTTTTCGATGAGCAGTACTTC
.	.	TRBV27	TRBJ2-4	CARQGNEQYF	TGTGCCAGACAGGGCAATGAGCAGTACTTC
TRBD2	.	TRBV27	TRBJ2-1	CASSASRRGDYNEQFF	TGTGCCAGCAGTGCAAGTCGGCGGGGGGACTACAATGAGCAGTTCTTC
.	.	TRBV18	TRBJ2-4	CASSPLPGNIQYF	TGTGCCAGCTCACCACTTCCGGGAAACATTCAGTACTTC
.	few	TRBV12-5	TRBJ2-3	CASGLELAPQYF	TGTGCTAGTGGTTTGGAACTAGCACCGCAGTATTTT
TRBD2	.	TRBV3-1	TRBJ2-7	CASQGLAGNYEQYF	TGTGCCAGCCAAGGACTAGCGGGAAACTACGAGCAGTACTTC
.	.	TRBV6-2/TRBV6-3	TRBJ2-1	CASSRNLGTPRYNEQFF	TGTGCCAGCAGTCGAAACCTCGGGACCCCTCGCTACAATGAGCAGTTCTTC
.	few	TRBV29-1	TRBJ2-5	CSVASYQETQYF	TGCAGCGTTGCTAGTTACCAAGAGACCCAGTACTTC
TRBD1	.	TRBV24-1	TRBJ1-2	CATSDSGGGGYTF	TGTGCCACCAGTGACTCAGGGGGGGGTGGCTACACCTTC
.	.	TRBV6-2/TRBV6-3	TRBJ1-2	CASTTHRDTDTGFNYGYTF	TGTGCCAGCACCACTCACCGGGACACAGATACGGGTTTTAACTATGGCTACACCTTC
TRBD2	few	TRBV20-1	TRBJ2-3	CSAPLAGGDTQYF	TGCAGTGCTCCACTAGCGGGAGGAGATACGCAGTATTTT
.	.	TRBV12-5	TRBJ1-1	CASGLREETEAFF	TGTGCTAGTGGTCTTCGGGAAGAGACTGAAGCTTTCTTT